These T cell receptor beta chains were read from a single sample in a study of blood T cell repertoires in COVID-19. The data were produced by immunoSEQ multiplex PCR, yet TCRdb's version contains in-frame clones alone and is incomplete. Among 300,000 to 350,000 clones listed, 80% to 90% were seen once. Sequenced material: PBMCs or T cells enriched from blood (not recorded which). All receptors derive from a woman between 40 and 50 years old with acute COVID-19. CDR3s include the opening cysteine and the closing phenylalanine or tryptophan. The D gene is left open where the match is weak. Only part of the rows carry a size: once, few, many, or a class if the clone is expanded.

CASRRTGTEAFF TGTGCCAGCAGAAGGACAGGCACTGAAGCTTTCTTT TRBV6-5 - TRBD1 TRBJ1-1
CASTPPGDRNIQYF TGTGCCAGTACCCCCCCAGGGGACAGAAACATTCAGTACTTC TRBV19 - TRBD1 TRBJ2-4
CASSNRDRGAEQFF TGTGCCAGCAGTAACCGGGACAGGGGCGCTGAGCAGTTCTTC TRBV6-2/TRBV6-3 - TRBD1 TRBJ2-1
CASSIRGGLGEKLFF TGTGCCAGTAGTATACGGGGGGGGCTGGGTGAAAAACTGTTTTTT TRBV19 - - TRBJ1-4
CASSIGGNYNEQFF TGTGCCAGTAGTATAGGCGGGAACTACAATGAGCAGTTCTTC TRBV19 - - TRBJ2-1
CASSFDRTEAFF TGTGCCAGCAGTTTCGATAGGACAGAAGCTTTCTTT TRBV12-3/TRBV12-4 once - TRBJ1-1
CASSLGPSSNQPQHF TGTGCCAGCAGCTTAGGGCCCAGTAGCAATCAGCCCCAGCATTTT TRBV7-9 - - TRBJ1-5
CASRARGQGRYEQYF TGTGCCAGCAGGGCCCGGGGACAGGGACGCTACGAGCAGTACTTC TRBV6-5 - TRBD1 TRBJ2-7
CASSSGGYNTEAFF TGTGCCAGCAGTTCCGGCGGATATAACACTGAAGCTTTCTTT TRBV5-4 - - TRBJ1-1
CASSLLRISSYNEQFF TGTGCCAGCAGCTTGCTAAGAATTTCCTCCTACAATGAGCAGTTCTTC TRBV5-5 - - TRBJ2-1
CASSARTFNEQFF TGTGCCAGCAGTGCCCGGACTTTCAATGAGCAGTTCTTC TRBV2 - - TRBJ2-1
CASSLERSSYNEQFF TGTGCCAGCAGCTTAGAGCGGAGCTCCTACAATGAGCAGTTCTTC TRBV7-2 - - TRBJ2-1
CAISVDSGQHTEAFF TGTGCCATCAGTGTAGACTCGGGACAGCACACTGAAGCTTTCTTT TRBV10-3 once TRBD1 TRBJ1-1
CAISESTGDGEQYF TGTGCCATCAGTGAGTCGACAGGGGACGGCGAGCAGTACTTC TRBV10-3 - TRBD1 TRBJ2-7
CASSESASGRQLYEQYF TGTGCCAGCAGTGAATCCGCTAGCGGGAGGCAGTTATACGAGCAGTACTTC TRBV2 once TRBD2 TRBJ2-7
CASSITNLGGVGNEQFF TGTGCCAGTAGTATCACGAACCTCGGCGGAGTTGGCAATGAGCAGTTCTTC TRBV19 - - TRBJ2-1
CSVAQGTGGWAEAFF TGCAGCGTGGCCCAAGGGACAGGCGGATGGGCTGAAGCTTTCTTT TRBV29-1 - TRBD1 TRBJ1-1
CASSLTSGGNTIYF TGTGCCAGCAGTTTAACCAGTGGTGGAAACACCATATATTTT TRBV27 - - TRBJ1-3
CASSPLSETQYF TGTGCCAGCAGCCCCTTGTCAGAGACCCAGTACTTC TRBV11-1 - - TRBJ2-5
CASSIELAGNEQFF TGTGCCAGTAGTATCGAACTAGCGGGCAATGAGCAGTTCTTC TRBV19 - TRBD2 TRBJ2-1
CAISDMNEKLFF TGTGCCATCAGTGACATGAATGAAAAACTGTTTTTT TRBV10-3 once - TRBJ1-4
CASSQEGLVGGNEQFF TGTGCCAGCAGCCAAGAAGGACTAGTAGGGGGCAATGAGCAGTTCTTC TRBV3-1/TRBV3-2 - - TRBJ2-1
CATSRGTVNTEAFF TGTGCCACCAGCAGGGGGACAGTGAACACTGAAGCTTTCTTT TRBV15 - TRBD1 TRBJ1-1
CASSQTSGGADTQYF TGTGCCAGCAGTCAGACTAGCGGGGGGGCAGATACGCAGTATTTT TRBV6-5 - TRBD2 TRBJ2-3
CASSLTRGGSPLHF TGTGCCAGCAGCTTAACCCGTGGAGGTTCACCCCTCCACTTT TRBV7-3 - - TRBJ1-6
CASSPGQGVYEQYF TGTGCCAGCAGCCCGGGACAGGGGGTTTACGAGCAGTACTTC TRBV3-1/TRBV3-2 few TRBD1 TRBJ2-7
CAISDGGDQPQHF TGTGCCATCAGTGATGGGGGGGATCAGCCCCAGCATTTT TRBV10-3 once - TRBJ1-5
CASSQSIHSPNSPLHF TGTGCCAGCAGTCAGTCAATTCACAGTCCCAATTCACCCCTCCACTTT TRBV28 - - TRBJ1-6
CASGLVIAGTNTGELFF TGTGCTAGTGGTTTGGTCATAGCGGGTACGAACACCGGGGAGCTGTTTTTT TRBV12-5 - TRBD2 TRBJ2-2
CASRVGLSYEQYF TGTGCCAGCAGGGTCGGACTGTCCTACGAGCAGTACTTC TRBV28 - - TRBJ2-7
CASSLDSSGGYGYTF TGTGCCAGCAGCTTAGATTCATCAGGAGGCTATGGCTACACCTTC TRBV11-2 - - TRBJ1-2
CASSPSGTQQETQYF TGTGCCAGCAGCCCGAGCGGGACACAACAAGAGACCCAGTACTTC TRBV3-1/TRBV3-2 - - TRBJ2-5
CASSFTGDSGNTIYF TGCGCCAGCAGCTTTACAGGAGACTCTGGAAACACCATATATTTT TRBV5-1 - - TRBJ1-3
CASSYAITGYGYEQYF TGCGCCAGCAGTTACGCGATCACAGGATATGGCTACGAGCAGTACTTC TRBV5-1 - - TRBJ2-7
CASSSGTGEFRYTF TGTGCCAGCAGTTCCGGGACAGGGGAGTTCCGCTACACCTTC TRBV2 once TRBD1 TRBJ1-2
CASSPSTGRAFF TGTGCCAGCAGCCCCTCGACAGGGAGGGCTTTCTTT TRBV3-1/TRBV3-2 - TRBD1 TRBJ1-1
CASSLESMAGGYSTDTQYF TGCGCCAGCAGCTTGGAATCGATGGCGGGAGGGTATAGCACAGATACGCAGTATTTT TRBV5-1 - TRBD2 TRBJ2-3
CASSLDRGTEAFF TGTGCCAGCAGCTTGGATAGGGGCACTGAAGCTTTCTTT TRBV7-2 - - TRBJ1-1
CATSRGVSTRDGSPLHF TGTGCCACCAGCAGAGGGGTCTCTACGAGGGATGGTTCACCCCTCCACTTT TRBV15 - - TRBJ1-6
CASSLDHGSGSRNEQFF TGTGCCAGCAGCTTAGATCACGGTAGCGGGAGTCGGAATGAGCAGTTCTTC TRBV11-2 - TRBD2 TRBJ2-1
CASSPSGTGVNGYTF TGTGCCAGCAGCCCCTCCGGGACAGGGGTAAATGGCTACACCTTC TRBV5-6 - TRBD1 TRBJ1-2
CAATTGTLNTEAFF TGTGCCGCCACGACCGGGACATTAAACACTGAAGCTTTCTTT TRBV2 - - TRBJ1-1
CATSDFPGYEQYF TGTGCCACCAGTGATTTTCCGGGTTACGAGCAGTACTTC TRBV24-1 - - TRBJ2-7
CASGSDRGPSAIQYF TGTGCTAGTGGTTCCGACAGGGGCCCCTCAGCCATTCAGTACTTC TRBV12-5 - TRBD1 TRBJ2-4
CASSLDRGTEAFF TGTGCCAGCAGTTTAGACAGGGGCACTGAAGCTTTCTTT TRBV12-3/TRBV12-4 - TRBD1 TRBJ1-1
CASSKALAGGTDTQYF TGTGCCAGCAGTAAGGCCCTAGCGGGGGGCACAGATACGCAGTATTTT TRBV28 - TRBD2 TRBJ2-3
CASTIQMNTEAFF TGTGCCAGCACCATTCAGATGAACACTGAAGCTTTCTTT TRBV12-3/TRBV12-4 - - TRBJ1-1
CASSRGQILHSNQPQHF TGTGCCAGTAGTAGAGGACAGATACTTCATAGCAATCAGCCCCAGCATTTT TRBV19 - - TRBJ1-5
CASSQDSPGSGEKLFF TGTGCCAGCAGCCAAGATTCCCCCGGGTCGGGTGAAAAACTGTTTTTT TRBV14 - - TRBJ1-4
CASSPRQGIIYEQYF TGTGCCAGCAGCCCGCGACAGGGGATAATCTACGAGCAGTACTTC TRBV7-8 - TRBD1 TRBJ2-7